These 15 T cell receptor beta chains were all obtained from the same sample, sequenced in a study of shared clonotypes between healthy human individuals. The assay was immunoSEQ multiplex PCR, and TCRdb's table has in-frame clones only and misses some. The sample carries a few million clones, 90% to 95% recorded once. The specimen was naive CD4+ T cells sorted from blood. The subset: CD45RA+ positively selected. Receptor source: a young man in good health.

The gene calls are TRBV11-2 and TRBJ1-1, with D perhaps TRBD1 (5 bases). This CDR3 contains 15 residues. V was trimmed by 5 bases and J by 5 bases, leaving 18 bases between them. Germline loops: CDR1 SGHAT, CDR2 FQNNGV. CDR3 protein: CASSRNQGVWTEAFF. CDR3 coding DNA: TGTGCCAGCAGCCGGAACCAGGGAGTTTGGACTGAAGCTTTCTTT. The full variable domain, completed using reference TRBV11-2 and TRBJ1-1, is EAGVAQSPRYKIIEKRQSVAFWCNPISGHATLYWYQQILGQGPKLLIQFQNNGVVDDSQLPKDRFSAERLKGVDSTLKIQPAKLEDSAVYLCASSRNQGVWTEAFFGQGTRLTVV.

This chain joins TRBV7-9 and TRBJ2-2; 9 bases are a match to TRBD2. CDR1 and CDR2 from the germline V gene are SEHNR and FQNEAQ (reference sequence). V shed 0 bases, J shed 6 bases, and the junction held 5 bases outside the gene matches. The CDR3 contains 16 residues. The CDR3 protein is CASSLAGGRGAGELFF. The CDR3 coding sequence is TGTGCCAGCAGCTTAGCTGGCGGGAGGGGAGCCGGGGAGCTGTTTTTT. Based on the CDR3 plus reference TRBV7-9 and TRBJ2-2, the full variable domain is DTGVSQNPRHKITKRGQNVTFRCDPISEHNRLYWYRQTLGQGPEFLTYFQNEAQLEKSRLLSDRFSAERPKGSFSTLEIQRTEQGDSAMYLCASSLAGGRGAGELFFGEGSRLTVL.

The chain uses TRBV5-1 and TRBJ2-2; D could derive from TRBD1 or TRBD2 (5 bases each). Germline CDR1 SGHRS, CDR2 YFSETQ. V dropped 0 bases and J dropped 4 bases, with 13 bases sitting between them. The CDR3 totals 16 residues. In DNA, the CDR3 is TGCGCCAGCAGCTTGGGGACACCTCGGGGCACCGGGGAGCTGTTTTTT. It codes for CASSLGTPRGTGELFF.

The chain recombines TRBV5-1 with TRBJ2-3; D gene unclear. The CDR3 has 17 residues. From germline, CDR1 is SGHRS and CDR2 YFSETQ. Trimming left V 1 base short and J 2 bases short, with 17 bases between. The CDR3 is CASSLLGDGHTTDTQYF. CDR3 nucleotide sequence: TGCGCCAGCAGCTTGTTGGGCGATGGCCACACCACAGATACGCAGTATTTT.

The chain has TRBV5-5 and TRBJ2-3; 9 bases are a match to TRBD2. The CDR3 is 15 amino acids. The trim removed 1 base at V and 6 bases at J, leaving 6 bases unmatched. Per the germline V gene, CDR1 is SGHKS and CDR2 is YYEKEE (reference sequence). Written as DNA, the CDR3 is TGTGCCAGCAGCTTGAGGCTAGCGGGAACCGATACGCAGTATTTT. This encodes CASSLRLAGTDTQYF.

This CDR3 reads CASSLNKLYEQYF. The CDR3, as DNA: TGTGCCAGCAGTTTAAACAAGTTATACGAGCAGTACTTC. The chain is built from TRBV27 and TRBJ2-7; no clear D gene. This CDR3 has 13 residues. The V and J ends lost 2 bases and 4 bases respectively, with 9 bases between them. Germline CDR1 and CDR2: MNHEY and SMNVEV (reference sequence).

To note about this clone: In the same sample, other DNA sequences code for this CDR3. The chain employs TRBV7-2 and TRBJ1-5; 9 bases match TRBD1. Losses at the gene ends were 4 bases for V and 4 bases for J; bases not matched to a gene: 2. In germline, CDR1 is SGHTA, CDR2 FQGNSA. The CDR3 length is 14 residues. CDR3 region: CASSSTGGNQPQHF. The CDR3 nucleotides read TGTGCCAGCAGCTCGACAGGGGGGAATCAGCCCCAGCATTTT.

A word on this clone: Different DNA sequences within this sample yield the same CDR3. The V gene is TRBV6-1, the J gene TRBJ1-5; 8 bases align to TRBD1. Germline CDR1 reads MNHNS; CDR2 reads SASEGT. The CDR3 loop spans 13 amino acids. J gave up 2 bases and V 10 bases, and 4 bases lay outside the gene matches. CDR3 loop: CATSGGGNQPQHF. The CDR3 DNA reads as TGTGCCACTTCAGGGGGCGGCAATCAGCCCCAGCATTTT.

The chain combines TRBV6-5 with TRBJ2-1; D could derive from TRBD1 or TRBD2 (5 bases each). Trimming removed 2 bases at V and 0 bases at J, with 8 bases between. CDR3 size: 15 residues. The germline V gene encodes CDR1 MNHEY and CDR2 SVGAGI. The CDR3: CASSYGGISYNEQFF. CDR3 bases: TGTGCCAGCAGTTACGGGGGTATCTCCTACAATGAGCAGTTCTTC.

This sequence joins TRBV6-1 and TRBJ2-7; the D is unclear. CDR3 length: 12 amino acids. V gave up 5 bases and J gave up 6 bases, with 11 bases separating them. The germline gives CDR1 MNHNS, CDR2 SASEGT. Here the CDR3 reads CASSIRLGEQYF. CDR3 DNA: TGTGCCAGCAGTATTAGGTTAGGCGAGCAGTACTTC.

J is TRBJ2-5 and V is TRBV11-2, with D unresolved. The CDR3 is 14 amino acids. In germline, CDR1 is SGHAT, CDR2 FQNNGV. Trimming stripped 0 bases from V and 5 bases from J, with 10 bases between. DNA for the CDR3: TGTGCCAGCAGCTTAGATCGGCTCCCGGAGACCCAGTACTTC. Translation: CASSLDRLPETQYF. Complete variable domain (other parts from reference TRBV11-2 and TRBJ2-5): EAGVAQSPRYKIIEKRQSVAFWCNPISGHATLYWYQQILGQGPKLLIQFQNNGVVDDSQLPKDRFSAERLKGVDSTLKIQPAKLEDSAVYLCASSLDRLPETQYFGPGTRLLVL.

The rearrangement links TRBV18 to TRBJ1-5; D unresolved. Germline-derived CDR1 and CDR2 are KGHSH and LQKENI. V was clipped by 3 bases and J by 0 bases, with 9 bases between them. The CDR3 spans 15 residues. The CDR3 sequence is CASSPSANSNQPQHF. In DNA, the CDR3 is TGTGCCAGCTCACCTAGTGCAAATAGCAATCAGCCCCAGCATTTT.

The J gene is TRBJ2-5, the V gene TRBV28; no reliable D call. Germline loops: CDR1 MDHEN, CDR2 SYDVKM. The CDR3 totals 13 residues. The V gene lost 5 bases and the J gene lost 7 bases, with 14 bases spanning the gap. CDR3 protein: CASSLSMPGTQYF. CDR3 nucleotides: TGTGCCAGCAGTCTCAGCATGCCGGGGACCCAGTACTTC.

The chain uses TRBV7-6 and TRBJ2-3; D call uncertain. Germline CDR1 and CDR2: SGHVS and FNYEAQ. The CDR3 is made up of 11 amino acids. Trimming took 5 bases from V and 8 from J, leaving 8 bases between them. The CDR3 protein is CASSPTLTQYF. The DNA of the CDR3 is TGTGCCAGCAGCCCTACCCTTACGCAGTATTTT. Combining the CDR3 with reference TRBV7-6 and TRBJ2-3 gives the whole variable domain GAGVSQSPRYKVTKRGQDVALRCDPISGHVSLYWYRQALGQGPEFLTYFNYEAQQDKSGLPNDRFSAERPEGSISTLTIQRTEQRDSAMYRCASSPTLTQYFGPGTRLTVL.

V is TRBV9 and J is TRBJ2-2; a possible D gene is TRBD1 (5 bases). CDR3 length: 16 amino acids. V was cut by 0 bases and J by 1 base, with 10 bases left in between. Germline loops: CDR1 SGDLS, CDR2 YYNGEE. The CDR3, as DNA: TGTGCCAGCAGCGTAGCGACAGAGAAGAACACCGGGGAGCTGTTTTTT. Translating gives CASSVATEKNTGELFF.